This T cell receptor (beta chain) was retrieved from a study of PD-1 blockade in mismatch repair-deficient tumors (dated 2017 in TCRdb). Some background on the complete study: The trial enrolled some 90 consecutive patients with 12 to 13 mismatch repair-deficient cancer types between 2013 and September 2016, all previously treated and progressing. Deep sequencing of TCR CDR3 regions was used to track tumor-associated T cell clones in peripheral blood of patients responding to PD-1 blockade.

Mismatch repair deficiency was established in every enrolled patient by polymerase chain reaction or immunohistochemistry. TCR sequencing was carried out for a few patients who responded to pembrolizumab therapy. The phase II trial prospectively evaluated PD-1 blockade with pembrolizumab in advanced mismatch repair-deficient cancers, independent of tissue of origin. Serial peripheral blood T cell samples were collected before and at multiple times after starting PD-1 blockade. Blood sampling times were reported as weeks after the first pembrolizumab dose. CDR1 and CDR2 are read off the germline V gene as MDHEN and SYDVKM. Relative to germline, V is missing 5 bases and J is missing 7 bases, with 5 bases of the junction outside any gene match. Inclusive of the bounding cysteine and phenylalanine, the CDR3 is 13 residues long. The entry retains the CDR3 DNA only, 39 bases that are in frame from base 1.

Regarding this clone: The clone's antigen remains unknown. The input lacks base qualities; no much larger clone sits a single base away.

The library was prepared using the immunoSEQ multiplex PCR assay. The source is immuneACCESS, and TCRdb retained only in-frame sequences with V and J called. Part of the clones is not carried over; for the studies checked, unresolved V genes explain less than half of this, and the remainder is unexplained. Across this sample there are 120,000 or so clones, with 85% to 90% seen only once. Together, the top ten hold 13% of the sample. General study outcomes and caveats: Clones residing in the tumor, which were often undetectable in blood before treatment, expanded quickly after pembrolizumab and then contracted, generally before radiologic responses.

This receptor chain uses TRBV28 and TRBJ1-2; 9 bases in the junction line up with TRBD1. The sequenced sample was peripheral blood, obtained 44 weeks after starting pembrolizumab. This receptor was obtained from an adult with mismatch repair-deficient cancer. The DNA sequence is TGTGCCAGCAGTCCCTCGACAGGGGGTGGCTACACCTTC. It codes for CASSPSTGGGYTF.